The 15 T cell receptor beta chains reported below all come from one sample, sequenced in a study of control samples from healthy donors and cancer patients. Repertoires were generated with immunoSEQ multiplex PCR, while TCRdb's copy carries only in-frame clones and drops some. The sample holds 130,000 or so clones, around 92% seen once. Source material: blood. The receptors stem from a woman in her forties or fifties in good health.

The CDR3, as DNA: TGTGCCAGCAGCCAGGGTCCCTTTGGTGGCAAAAACATTCAGTACTTC. It specifies CASSQGPFGGKNIQYF. The chain couples TRBV7-8 to TRBJ2-4; TRBD1 might be the D (5 bases). Deletions cut 5 bases from V and 3 bases from J, with 17 bases between. In germline, CDR1 is SGHVS, CDR2 FQNEAQ. The CDR3 totals 16 residues. Drawing the rest from reference TRBV7-8 and TRBJ2-4, the complete variable domain is GAGVSQSPRYKVAKRGQDVALRCDPISGHVSLFWYQQALGQGPEFLTYFQNEAQLDKSGLPSDRFFAERPEGSVSTLKIQRTQQEDSAVYLCASSQGPFGGKNIQYFGAGTRLSVL.

The rearrangement links TRBV19 to TRBJ2-1; a possible D gene is TRBD2 (5 bases). The CDR3 is made up of 14 amino acids. Germline CDR1 and CDR2: LNHDA and SQIVND (reference sequence). Deletions cut 10 bases from V and 1 base from J, with 14 bases between. CDR3 in DNA: TGTGCCATAGGGCGACCGGGGTCCTACAATGAGCAGTTCTTC. Translating gives CAIGRPGSYNEQFF. The complete variable domain, with remaining parts taken from reference TRBV19 and TRBJ2-1, reads DGGITQSPKYLFRKEGQNVTLSCEQNLNHDAMYWYRQDPGQGLRLIYYSQIVNDFQKGDIAEGYSVSREKKESFPLTVTSAQKNPTAFYLCAIGRPGSYNEQFFGPGTRLTVL.

CDR3 sequence (DNA): TGTGCCAGCAGCCAATCGGGCAGGGGGCTCTCTGGGGCCAACGTCCTGACTTTC. Translated: CASSQSGRGLSGANVLTF. The chain recombines TRBV16 with TRBJ2-6, with 8 bases identical to TRBD1. Looked up from germline, CDR1 is KGHSY and CDR2 is FQNENV. The length of the CDR3 is 18 residues. J lost 0 bases, V lost 0 bases, and 4 bases had no gene match. Drawing the rest from reference TRBV16 and TRBJ2-6, the complete variable domain is GEEVAQTPKHLVRGEGQKAKLYCAPIKGHSYVFWYQQVLKNEFKFLISFQNENVFDETGMPKERFSAKCLPNSPCSLEIQATKLEDSAVYFCASSQSGRGLSGANVLTFGAGSRLTVL.

The chain uses TRBV6-5 and TRBJ2-5; perhaps TRBD2 as D (6 bases). CDR3 length equals 13 residues. V was pared by 7 bases and J by 2 bases, with 11 bases between. The germline gives CDR1 MNHEY, CDR2 SVGAGI. CDR3: CASNAGNQETQYF. The CDR3 DNA sequence: TGTGCCAGCAACGCGGGGAATCAAGAGACCCAGTACTTC.

The V and J genes are TRBV9 and TRBJ1-2; D is ambiguous. The length of the CDR3 is 12 residues. The V and J ends lost 0 bases and 8 bases respectively, with 8 bases between them. CDR1 is SGDLS, CDR2 YYNGEE, per germline. The CDR3 here is CASSVGLGGYTF. The DNA for the CDR3 is TGTGCCAGCAGCGTAGGACTGGGGGGCTACACCTTC.

This chain joins TRBV2 and TRBJ1-2; D perhaps matches TRBD1 (5 bases). Looked up from germline, CDR1 is SNHLY and CDR2 is FYNNEI. V lost 9 bases to trimming and J lost 8 bases, with 13 bases between them. This CDR3 spans 11 amino acids. The CDR3 region is CARREGSGYTF. The DNA of the CDR3 is TGTGCCAGACGGGAGGGGAGCGGCTACACCTTC.

The rearrangement joins TRBV2 to TRBJ2-4, with D uncertain. CDR3 length: 14 amino acids. Germline CDR1 is SNHLY and CDR2 is FYNNEI. V was cut by 4 bases and J by 5 bases, with 12 bases left in between. This chain's CDR3 is CASSVSRIQNIQYF. In DNA form, the CDR3 reads TGTGCCAGCAGTGTTTCGCGGATTCAAAACATTCAGTACTTC.

The chain uses TRBV3-1 (or the pseudogene TRBV3-2) and TRBJ1-4, with D tentatively TRBD1 (5 bases). The germline V and J ends were trimmed by 3 bases and 8 bases, with 16 bases remaining between them. This CDR3 region has 15 residues. Germline CDR1 and CDR2: LGHDT and YNNKEL (reference sequence). For the CDR3, the DNA is TGTGCCAGCAGCCAGGGGGAAATCCCGACCGAAAAACTGTTTTTT. Translation: CASSQGEIPTEKLFF.

V is TRBV20-1 and J is TRBJ1-2, with D unresolved. The V and J ends lost 4 bases and 7 bases respectively, with 4 bases between them. CDR1 and CDR2 from the germline V gene are DFQATT and SNEGSKA (reference sequence). This CDR3 comprises 9 residues. The CDR3, as DNA: TGCAGTGCTATCGTTGGCTACACCTTC. Its translation is CSAIVGYTF.

This rearrangement joins TRBV5-1 to TRBJ1-5, with TRBD1 matching 9 bases. J gave up 4 bases and V 4 bases, and 6 bases lay outside the gene matches. The V gene's germline CDR1 is SGHRS and CDR2 YFSETQ. The CDR3 spans 15 residues. The CDR3 loop reads CASSPGDRDNQPQHF. The CDR3, as DNA: TGCGCCAGCAGCCCCGGGGACAGGGATAATCAGCCCCAGCATTTT.

This clone was seen a single time. In DNA form, the CDR3 reads TGTGCCACCCCCGGGGGACGGCCTAATGAAAAACTGTTTTTT. It is translated as CATPGGRPNEKLFF. V and J are TRBV24-1 and TRBJ1-4; possible D gene TRBD1, 5 bases. Germline loops: CDR1 KGHDR, CDR2 SFDVKD. The CDR3 totals 14 residues. V was pared by 9 bases and J by 3 bases, with 13 bases between.

The genes are TRBV2 and TRBJ2-2; 10 bases fit TRBD2. From germline, CDR1 is SNHLY and CDR2 FYNNEI. V shed 7 bases and J 2 bases; nucleotides not matched to a gene: 7. The CDR3 is 16 residues long. CDR3 loop: CASTGRTSGNTGELFF. CDR3 nucleotides: TGTGCCAGCACTGGTAGGACTAGCGGAAACACCGGGGAGCTGTTTTTT.

V gene TRBV12-3 or TRBV12-4 combines with J gene TRBJ2-5, with a tentative D call TRBD2 (6 bases). The CDR3 has 13 amino acids. V was shortened by 6 bases and J by 5 bases, with 13 bases between the two germline ends. The CDR3 nucleotides are TGTGCCAGCAGCCTGGCGGGGACGGAGACCCAGTACTTC. The encoded protein is CASSLAGTETQYF.

The V call is TRBV12-5, the J call TRBJ2-1; 9 nucleotides agree with TRBD2. Germline CDR1 LGHNT, CDR2 FRNRAP. The CDR3 extends over 17 amino acids. J gave up 0 bases and V 4 bases, and 7 bases lay outside the gene matches. As DNA, the CDR3 is TGTGCTAGTGGTTCCCCGGGTAGCGGGAGCTCCTACAATGAGCAGTTCTTC. Protein sequence: CASGSPGSGSSYNEQFF. The whole variable domain, remainder taken from reference TRBV12-5 and TRBJ2-1, is DARVTQTPRHKVTEMGQEVTMRCQPILGHNTVFWYRQTMMQGLELLAYFRNRAPLDDSGMPKDRFSAEMPDATLATLKIQPSEPRDSAVYFCASGSPGSGSSYNEQFFGPGTRLTVL.

The chain is built from TRBV5-1 and TRBJ1-4, with D uncertain. The CDR3 loop spans 15 amino acids. V lost 4 bases to trimming and J lost 5 bases, with 15 bases between them. Germline CDR1 is SGHRS and CDR2 is YFSETQ. The CDR3: CASSLLGRDNEKLFF. In DNA form, the CDR3 reads TGCGCCAGCAGCCTCCTGGGCAGAGACAATGAAAAACTGTTTTTT.